These T cell receptor beta chains were read from a single sample in a study of blood T cell repertoires in COVID-19. Libraries were prepared by immunoSEQ multiplex PCR; TCRdb keeps only in-frame clonotypes and omits some of them. The sample has about 130,000 clones, 70% to 80% seen once; the top ten hold 37%. The sequencing input was peripheral blood. The receptors stem from a man aged 35 to 55 with active or convalescent COVID-19. The CDR3 runs from the conserved cysteine through the conserved F or W. Fields, in order: D gene, clone size, J gene, V gene, CDR3 protein, CDR3 DNA. A D gene is named only where the DNA matches it firmly. A clone size is listed for some rows: how often the clone was seen (once, few, many), or a class if it is expanded.

>.|.|TRBJ2-1|TRBV5-4
CASSLLTGGSNEQFF
TGTGCCAGCAGCTTGTTGACGGGTGGAAGCAATGAGCAGTTCTTC
>.|.|TRBJ1-2|TRBV29-1
CSVAGDGYTF
TGCAGCGTTGCAGGGGATGGCTACACCTTC
>.|.|TRBJ1-4|TRBV7-9
CASSLKGGDNEKLFF
TGTGCCAGCAGCTTAAAGGGAGGGGATAATGAAAAACTGTTTTTT
>.|.|TRBJ1-5|TRBV28
CASSLRQSPSNQPQHF
TGTGCCAGCAGTTTGAGGCAGAGCCCTAGCAATCAGCCCCAGCATTTT
>.|.|TRBJ2-3|TRBV5-6
CASSVRGSTDTQYF
TGTGCCAGCAGCGTGCGGGGTAGCACAGATACGCAGTATTTT
>.|.|TRBJ1-3|TRBV28
CATSGHPSGNTIYF
TGTGCCACGTCGGGACACCCCTCTGGAAACACCATATATTTT
>.|.|TRBJ2-2|TRBV3-1/TRBV3-2
CASSQGRGGTGELFF
TGTGCCAGCAGCCAAGGGAGAGGGGGTACCGGGGAGCTGTTTTTT
>.|.|TRBJ2-5|TRBV5-6
CASSLVVGREETQYF
TGTGCCAGCAGCTTAGTCGTAGGGCGGGAAGAGACCCAGTACTTC
>.|.|TRBJ2-7|TRBV4-2
CASSQELSEQYF
TGTGCCAGCAGCCAAGAGCTTAGCGAGCAGTACTTC
>.|.|TRBJ2-2|TRBV2
CASSGERGNTGELFF
TGTGCCAGCAGTGGCGAACGAGGAAACACCGGGGAGCTGTTTTTT
>TRBD2|few|TRBJ2-3|TRBV10-3
CAISPRFSGSTDTQYF
TGTGCCATCAGCCCCAGGTTCAGCGGGAGTACAGATACGCAGTATTTT
>TRBD2|.|TRBJ2-5|TRBV5-4
CASKVLAEETQYF
TGTGCCAGCAAGGTACTAGCGGAAGAGACCCAGTACTTC
>.|.|TRBJ1-4|TRBV6-6
CASSYSGTTNEKLFF
TGTGCCAGCAGTTACTCGGGCACAACTAATGAAAAACTGTTTTTT
>.|.|TRBJ1-1|TRBV5-1
CASGYRLGEGTEAFF
TGCGCCAGCGGTTATCGGTTAGGGGAAGGAACTGAAGCTTTCTTT
>TRBD1|.|TRBJ1-1|TRBV2
CAKTLDRGNTEAFF
TGTGCCAAAACACTGGACAGGGGGAACACTGAAGCTTTCTTT
>TRBD2|once|TRBJ2-7|TRBV11-3
CASSSATHSGGAYEQYF
TGTGCCAGCAGCTCGGCCACACATAGCGGGGGAGCCTACGAGCAGTACTTC
>.|once|TRBJ1-4|TRBV7-6
CASSPYWNSQDEKLFF
TGTGCCAGCAGCCCCTATTGGAACTCCCAGGATGAAAAACTGTTTTTT
>.|.|TRBJ2-5|TRBV24-1
CATSDLGRGDETQYF
TGTGCCACCAGTGATTTGGGCAGGGGCGATGAGACCCAGTACTTC
>.|.|TRBJ2-3|TRBV15
CATSVGVRETDTQYF
TGTGCCACCAGCGTCGGCGTGCGGGAAACAGATACGCAGTATTTT
>.|.|TRBJ1-2|TRBV7-2
CASSSGNRARYTF
TGTGCCAGCAGCTCCGGAAACAGGGCTCGCTACACCTTC
>.|.|TRBJ1-1|TRBV28
CASSFTGNTEAFF
TGTGCCAGCAGTTTTACAGGGAACACTGAAGCTTTCTTT
>TRBD2|.|TRBJ2-1|TRBV7-3
CASSRTSGLSSYNEQFF
TGTGCCAGCTCGAGGACTAGCGGTCTGAGCTCCTACAATGAGCAGTTCTTC
>.|once|TRBJ1-1|TRBV2
CASKKGHSTEAFF
TGTGCCAGCAAAAAGGGACACAGCACTGAAGCTTTCTTT
>.|.|TRBJ1-2|TRBV7-9
CASTHQVGSYGYTF
TGTGCCAGCACCCATCAGGTCGGGAGCTATGGCTACACCTTC
>.|.|TRBJ2-5|TRBV13
CASSQKVGAFSSETQYF
TGTGCCAGCAGCCAAAAAGTGGGGGCTTTTTCCTCCGAGACCCAGTACTTC
>TRBD2|.|TRBJ2-2|TRBV5-4
CASSVSSGGTGELFF
TGTGCCAGCAGCGTTTCTAGCGGCGGGACCGGGGAGCTGTTTTTT
>TRBD1|.|TRBJ1-1|TRBV5-1
CASSFSDRASIGTEAFF
TGCGCCAGCAGCTTCTCCGACAGGGCATCTATAGGCACTGAAGCTTTCTTT
>TRBD1|.|TRBJ2-1|TRBV5-1
CASSYSRDRDYNEQFF
TGCGCCAGCAGCTACTCCCGGGACAGAGACTACAATGAGCAGTTCTTC
>.|.|TRBJ1-3|TRBV5-6
CASSLSGGLSGNTIYF
TGTGCCAGCAGCTTGTCAGGAGGCCTCTCTGGAAACACCATATATTTT
>.|.|TRBJ2-7|TRBV10-2
CASSEQNYEQYF
TGCGCCAGCAGTGAACAAAACTACGAGCAGTACTTC
>.|.|TRBJ1-5|TRBV11-2
CASSRGQSRNQPQHF
TGTGCCAGCAGCCGCGGACAGAGCCGCAATCAGCCCCAGCATTTT
>.|once|TRBJ1-1|TRBV5-1
CASSLGVRESTEAFF
TGCGCCAGCAGCTTGGGTGTGAGGGAAAGCACTGAAGCTTTCTTT
>TRBD1|.|TRBJ1-5|TRBV28
CASSLGQGVQPQHF
TGTGCCAGCAGTTTGGGACAGGGGGTTCAGCCCCAGCATTTT
>TRBD1|.|TRBJ1-6|TRBV2
CASRSDRGNSPLHF
TGTGCCAGCAGATCGGACAGGGGGAATTCACCCCTCCACTTT
>TRBD2|.|TRBJ2-2|TRBV9
CASGPGGVTGELFF
TGTGCCAGTGGCCCGGGGGGGGTCACCGGGGAGCTGTTTTTT
>TRBD1|once|TRBJ2-1|TRBV7-2
CASSFNRGHEQFF
TGTGCCAGCAGCTTTAACAGGGGGCATGAGCAGTTCTTC
>.|.|TRBJ1-1|TRBV27
CASTRTAAGEAFF
TGTGCCAGCACCAGGACAGCCGCCGGTGAAGCTTTCTTT
>.|.|TRBJ1-6|TRBV7-2
CASSPPSSPLHF
TGTGCCAGCAGCCCCCCTTCTTCACCCCTCCACTTT
>.|.|TRBJ2-1|TRBV19
CASSPIAGQKNEQFF
TGTGCCAGTAGCCCTATTGCGGGACAGAAGAATGAGCAGTTCTTC
>TRBD1|.|TRBJ2-7|TRBV5-1
CASSDRQGYSYEQYF
TGCGCCAGCAGCGACCGACAGGGATACTCCTACGAGCAGTACTTC
>TRBD1|.|TRBJ1-4|TRBV6-6
CASSYDRQGGEKLFF
TGTGCCAGCAGTTACGACCGACAGGGGGGTGAAAAACTGTTTTTT
>TRBD1|few|TRBJ2-7|TRBV5-1
CASKTSGTGDNEQYF
TGCGCCAGCAAAACTTCCGGGACAGGGGACAACGAGCAGTACTTC
>.|once|TRBJ2-7|TRBV6-2/TRBV6-3
CASSLRDSYEQYF
TGTGCCAGCAGTCTGCGCGACTCCTACGAGCAGTACTTC
>TRBD2|few|TRBJ2-1|TRBV19
CASSISASGSYNEQFF
TGTGCCAGTAGTATCTCCGCTAGCGGGAGTTACAATGAGCAGTTCTTC
>.|.|TRBJ1-1|TRBV6-2/TRBV6-3
CASSYSKYWQGPAEAFF
TGTGCCAGCAGTTACTCGAAGTATTGGCAGGGTCCGGCTGAAGCTTTCTTT
>TRBD1|few|TRBJ1-1|TRBV11-2
CASSLVGTAHTEAFF
TGTGCCAGCAGCTTAGTGGGGACAGCGCACACTGAAGCTTTCTTT
>TRBD2|.|TRBJ2-3|TRBV27
CASTVYRLAGGLDTQYF
TGTGCCAGCACCGTATATCGACTAGCGGGAGGGTTAGATACGCAGTATTTT
>.|.|TRBJ2-1|TRBV7-9
CASSFSSGYYNEQFF
TGTGCCAGCAGCTTTAGTAGCGGATACTACAATGAGCAGTTCTTC
>.|few|TRBJ2-7|TRBV18
CASSPGQKKFYEQYF
TGTGCCAGCTCACCAGGGCAGAAGAAGTTCTACGAGCAGTACTTC
>.|few|TRBJ1-2|TRBV7-2
CASSLGSSSYGYTF
TGTGCCAGCAGCTTAGGTAGCAGTAGCTATGGCTACACCTTC
>.|.|TRBJ2-7|TRBV29-1
CSVELPGEQYF
TGCAGCGTTGAACTGCCCGGCGAGCAGTACTTC
>.|.|TRBJ2-1|TRBV5-1
CASSFPLGSYNEQFF
TGCGCCAGCAGCTTTCCTCTAGGATCCTACAATGAGCAGTTCTTC
>.|.|TRBJ2-5|TRBV6-1
CASSEGLDSLQETQYF
TGTGCCAGCAGTGAAGGGCTGGACAGCCTACAAGAGACCCAGTACTTC
>.|few|TRBJ2-3|TRBV9
CASSVTATDTQYF
TGTGCCAGCAGCGTAACAGCCACAGATACGCAGTATTTT
>.|once|TRBJ1-6|TRBV28
CASSITGLNSPLHF
TGTGCCAGCAGTATAACAGGGTTGAATTCACCCCTCCACTTT